A selection of T cell receptor beta chains follows, all from one sample in a study of shared clonotypes between healthy human individuals. Sequencing was performed with immunoSEQ multiplex PCR; in TCRdb, only in-frame clones are kept and a portion is missing. The table has roughly 890,000 clones, nearly 95% seen once; the top ten hold about 24%. The specimen was naive CD8+ T cells sorted from blood. Receptor source: a man aged 25-40 years in good health. The CDR3 runs from the conserved cysteine through the conserved F or W. Each record gives: clone size, V gene, J gene, D gene, CDR3 protein, CDR3 DNA. The D gene is left open where the match is weak. Not all rows give a size; the values are once, few, many and, for expanded clones, a class.

>NA|TRBV28|TRBJ1-5|NA
CASSEQDGNQPQHF
TGTGCCAGCAGTGAACAGGATGGGAATCAGCCCCAGCATTTT
>NA|TRBV2|TRBJ1-5|NA
CASSELSGGNQPQHF
TGTGCCAGCAGTGAACTCTCAGGGGGCAATCAGCCCCAGCATTTT
>once|TRBV7-9|TRBJ2-5|NA
CASSLAGGLGGETQYF
TGTGCCAGCAGCTTAGCGGGTGGGCTCGGCGGAGAGACCCAGTACTTC
>NA|TRBV7-8|TRBJ2-2|NA
CASSPRGGTENTGELFF
TGTGCCAGCAGCCCCCGAGGGGGGACGGAGAACACCGGGGAGCTGTTTTTT
>NA|TRBV20-1|TRBJ2-7|NA
CSHGASYEQYF
TGCAGTCATGGGGCGAGCTACGAGCAGTACTTC
>NA|TRBV4-1|TRBJ2-1|TRBD2
CASSSRLAGAFEQFF
TGCGCCAGCAGCTCCCGACTAGCGGGAGCTTTTGAGCAGTTCTTC
>NA|TRBV21-1|TRBJ2-7|NA
CASSKVGKTSGRATYEQYF
TGTGCCAGCAGCAAAGTCGGGAAGACTAGCGGGAGGGCCACCTACGAGCAGTACTTC
>NA|TRBV9|TRBJ1-2|NA
CASTKREGTYGYTF
TGTGCCAGCACCAAGCGGGAAGGGACCTATGGCTACACCTTC
>NA|TRBV27|TRBJ1-4|NA
CASSTGTTGEKLFF
TGTGCCAGCAGTACCGGGACAACGGGTGAAAAACTGTTTTTT
>NA|TRBV7-2|TRBJ2-7|TRBD2
CASSLSLTSGQNF
TGTGCCAGCAGCTTAAGCTTGACTAGCGGGCAGAACTTC
>once|TRBV27|TRBJ2-1|NA
CASSTGFNEQFF
TGTGCCAGCAGTACAGGGTTCAATGAGCAGTTCTTC
>NA|TRBV27|TRBJ1-1|NA
CASRLKRSRVNTEAFF
TGTGCCAGCAGGCTAAAAAGGTCGCGCGTGAACACTGAAGCTTTCTTT
>NA|TRBV29-1|TRBJ2-5|NA
CSVEDLQETQYF
TGCAGCGTTGAAGATCTGCAAGAGACCCAGTACTTC
>NA|TRBV7-4|TRBJ2-7|NA
CASSLRQGGHDRMGLSCEQYF
TGTGCCAGCAGCTTGAGACAGGGAGGTCACGACCGAATGGGGCTTTCCTGCGAGCAGTACTTC
>NA|TRBV7-2|TRBJ2-7|NA
CASSPGWDSYEQYF
TGTGCCAGCAGCCCCGGCTGGGACTCCTACGAGCAGTACTTC
>NA|TRBV11-2|TRBJ2-7|TRBD1
CASSSPGTGNEQYF
TGTGCCAGCAGCTCACCCGGGACAGGGAACGAGCAGTACTTC
>NA|TRBV30|TRBJ2-2|TRBD2
CAWRVLAGGPNTGELFF
TGTGCCTGGAGGGTGCTAGCGGGAGGGCCGAACACCGGGGAGCTGTTTTTT
>NA|TRBV27|TRBJ2-7|NA
CASSLPGQRTYEQYF
TGTGCCAGCAGTTTACCAGGACAGAGAACCTACGAGCAGTACTTC
>NA|TRBV6-1|TRBJ2-7|NA
CASSEVGLRQISYEQYF
TGTGCCAGCAGTGAAGTTGGTTTAAGGCAGATCTCCTACGAGCAGTACTTC
>once|TRBV6-5|TRBJ2-7|NA
CASSYANTNEQYF
TGTGCCAGCAGTTACGCTAACACCAACGAGCAGTACTTC
>NA|TRBV19|TRBJ1-2|TRBD1
CASSVHRQGSGYTF
TGTGCCAGTAGTGTCCACAGACAGGGGTCTGGCTACACCTTC
>NA|TRBV19|TRBJ2-1|TRBD2
CASSDDPGLAFNEQFF
TGTGCCAGTAGTGACGACCCGGGACTAGCGTTCAATGAGCAGTTCTTC
>NA|TRBV29-1|TRBJ2-5|NA
CSVDYGYEETQYF
TGCAGCGTTGATTACGGCTACGAGGAGACCCAGTACTTC
>NA|TRBV9|TRBJ2-7|TRBD1
CASSITGDPYEQYF
TGTGCCAGCAGCATAACAGGGGATCCCTACGAGCAGTACTTC
>once|TRBV27|TRBJ2-3|TRBD1
CASSRTGIGTDTQYF
TGTGCCAGCAGCCGGACAGGAATCGGCACAGATACGCAGTATTTT